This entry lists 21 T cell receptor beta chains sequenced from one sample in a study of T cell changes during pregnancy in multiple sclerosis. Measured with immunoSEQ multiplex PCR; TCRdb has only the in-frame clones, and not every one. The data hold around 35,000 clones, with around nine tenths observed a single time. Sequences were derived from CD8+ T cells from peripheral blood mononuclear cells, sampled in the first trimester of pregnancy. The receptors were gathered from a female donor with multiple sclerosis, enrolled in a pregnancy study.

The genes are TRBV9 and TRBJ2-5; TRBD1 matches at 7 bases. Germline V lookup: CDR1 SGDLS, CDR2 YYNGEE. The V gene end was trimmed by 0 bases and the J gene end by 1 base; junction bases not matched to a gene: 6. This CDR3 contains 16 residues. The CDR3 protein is CASSVGKGALQETQYF. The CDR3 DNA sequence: TGTGCCAGCAGCGTAGGAAAGGGGGCCCTCCAAGAGACCCAGTACTTC.

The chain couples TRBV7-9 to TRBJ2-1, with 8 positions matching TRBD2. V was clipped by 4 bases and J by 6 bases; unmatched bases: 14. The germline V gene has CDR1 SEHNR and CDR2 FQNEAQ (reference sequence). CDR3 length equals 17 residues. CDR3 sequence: CASSYLQGREVGNEQFF. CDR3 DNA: TGTGCCAGCAGCTACCTTCAGGGGCGGGAGGTCGGCAATGAGCAGTTCTTC.

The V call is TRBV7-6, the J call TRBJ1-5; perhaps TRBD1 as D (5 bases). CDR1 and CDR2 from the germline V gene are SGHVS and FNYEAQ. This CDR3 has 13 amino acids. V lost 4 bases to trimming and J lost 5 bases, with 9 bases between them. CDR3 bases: TGTGCCAGCAGCTCTGGAGGGGATCAGCCCCAGCATTTT. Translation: CASSSGGDQPQHF.

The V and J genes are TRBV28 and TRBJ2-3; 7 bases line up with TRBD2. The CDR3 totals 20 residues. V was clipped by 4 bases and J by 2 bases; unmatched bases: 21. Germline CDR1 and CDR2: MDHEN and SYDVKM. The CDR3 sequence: CASSSDLAATIKEPTDTQYF. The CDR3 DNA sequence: TGTGCCAGCAGTTCGGATCTAGCGGCGACGATTAAAGAACCCACAGATACGCAGTATTTT.

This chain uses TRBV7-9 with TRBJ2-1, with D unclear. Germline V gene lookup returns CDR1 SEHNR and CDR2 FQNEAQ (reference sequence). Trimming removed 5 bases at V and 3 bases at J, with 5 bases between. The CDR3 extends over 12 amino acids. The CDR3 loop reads CASSPGYNEQFF. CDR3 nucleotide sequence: TGTGCCAGCAGCCCGGGCTACAATGAGCAGTTCTTC. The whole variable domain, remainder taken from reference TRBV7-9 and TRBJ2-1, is DTGVSQNPRHKITKRGQNVTFRCDPISEHNRLYWYRQTLGQGPEFLTYFQNEAQLEKSRLLSDRFSAERPKGSFSTLEIQRTEQGDSAMYLCASSPGYNEQFFGPGTRLTVL.

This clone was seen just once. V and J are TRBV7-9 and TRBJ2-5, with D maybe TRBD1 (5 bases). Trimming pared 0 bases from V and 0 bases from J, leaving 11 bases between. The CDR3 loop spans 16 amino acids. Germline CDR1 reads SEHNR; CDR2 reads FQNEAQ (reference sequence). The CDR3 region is CASSLARGLYQETQYF. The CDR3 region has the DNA TGTGCCAGCAGCTTAGCTAGGGGCCTTTACCAAGAGACCCAGTACTTC. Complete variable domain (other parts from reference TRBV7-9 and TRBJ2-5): DTGVSQNPRHKITKRGQNVTFRCDPISEHNRLYWYRQTLGQGPEFLTYFQNEAQLEKSRLLSDRFSAERPKGSFSTLEIQRTEQGDSAMYLCASSLARGLYQETQYFGPGTRLLVL.

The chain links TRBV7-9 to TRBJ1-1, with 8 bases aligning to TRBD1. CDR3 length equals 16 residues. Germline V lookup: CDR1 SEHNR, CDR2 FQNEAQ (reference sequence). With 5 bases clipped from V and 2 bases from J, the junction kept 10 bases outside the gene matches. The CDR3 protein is CASSPRQGWINTEAFF. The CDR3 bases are TGTGCCAGCAGCCCTCGACAGGGGTGGATTAACACTGAAGCTTTCTTT.

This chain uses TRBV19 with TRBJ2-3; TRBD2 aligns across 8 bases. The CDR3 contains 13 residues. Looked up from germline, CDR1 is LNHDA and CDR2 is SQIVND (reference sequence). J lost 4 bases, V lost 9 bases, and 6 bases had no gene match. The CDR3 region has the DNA TGTGCCAGGGAAGCGGGAGCGTCAGATACGCAGTATTTT. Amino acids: CAREAGASDTQYF.

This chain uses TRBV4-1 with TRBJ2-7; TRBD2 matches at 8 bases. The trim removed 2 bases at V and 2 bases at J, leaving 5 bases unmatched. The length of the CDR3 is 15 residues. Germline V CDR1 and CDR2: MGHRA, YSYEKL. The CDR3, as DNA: TGCGCCAGCAGCCAAATATCGACTAGCGCCTACGAGCAGTACTTC. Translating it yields CASSQISTSAYEQYF.

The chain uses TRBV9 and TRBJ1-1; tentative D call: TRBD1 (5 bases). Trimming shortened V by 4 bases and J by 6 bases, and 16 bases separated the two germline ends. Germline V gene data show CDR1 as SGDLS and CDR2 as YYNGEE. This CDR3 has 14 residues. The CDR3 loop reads CASSPQGGRPEAFF. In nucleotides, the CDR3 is TGTGCCAGCAGCCCCCAGGGAGGGCGACCTGAAGCTTTCTTT.

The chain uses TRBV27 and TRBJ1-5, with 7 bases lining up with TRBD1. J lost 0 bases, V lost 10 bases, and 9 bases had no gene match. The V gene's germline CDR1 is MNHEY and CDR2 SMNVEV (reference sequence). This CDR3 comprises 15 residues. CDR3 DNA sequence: TGTGCCACCGGGACAGCTTCCTATAGCAATCAGCCCCAGCATTTT. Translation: CATGTASYSNQPQHF.

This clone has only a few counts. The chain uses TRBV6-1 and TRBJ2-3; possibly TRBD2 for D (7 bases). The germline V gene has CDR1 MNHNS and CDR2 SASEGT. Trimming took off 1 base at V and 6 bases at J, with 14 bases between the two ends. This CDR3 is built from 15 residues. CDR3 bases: TGTGCCAGCAGTGAAGGTTTGGGAGGGGGGGATACGCAGTATTTT. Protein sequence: CASSEGLGGGDTQYF.

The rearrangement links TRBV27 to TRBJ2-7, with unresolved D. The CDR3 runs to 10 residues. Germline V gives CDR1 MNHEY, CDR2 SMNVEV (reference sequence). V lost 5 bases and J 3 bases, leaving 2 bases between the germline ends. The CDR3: CASSLYEQYF. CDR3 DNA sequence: TGTGCCAGCAGTCTCTACGAGCAGTACTTC.

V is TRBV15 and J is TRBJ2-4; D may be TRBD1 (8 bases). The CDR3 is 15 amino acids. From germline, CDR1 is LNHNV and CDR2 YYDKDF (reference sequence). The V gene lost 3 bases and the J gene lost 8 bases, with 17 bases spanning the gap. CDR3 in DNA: TGTGCCACCAGCAGCCGACAGGGGAGGGGAGACATTCAGTACTTC. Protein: CATSSRQGRGDIQYF.

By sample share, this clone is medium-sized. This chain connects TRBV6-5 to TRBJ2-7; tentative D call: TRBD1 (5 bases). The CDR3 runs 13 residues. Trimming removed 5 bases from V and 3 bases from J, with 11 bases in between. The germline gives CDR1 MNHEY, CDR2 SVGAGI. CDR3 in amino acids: CASSPSTDYEQYF. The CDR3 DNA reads TGTGCCAGCAGTCCATCGACAGACTACGAGCAGTACTTC.

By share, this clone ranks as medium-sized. The CDR3 loop is CASSEADGVNQPQHF. The DNA for the CDR3 is TGTGCCAGCAGTGAAGCTGACGGGGTAAACCAGCCCCAGCATTTT. The chain has TRBV6-1 and TRBJ1-5; D uncertain. The CDR3 is made up of 15 amino acids. Germline V gene sequence: CDR1 MNHNS, CDR2 SASEGT. The V end was cut by 0 bases, the J end by 7 bases, with 13 bases between.

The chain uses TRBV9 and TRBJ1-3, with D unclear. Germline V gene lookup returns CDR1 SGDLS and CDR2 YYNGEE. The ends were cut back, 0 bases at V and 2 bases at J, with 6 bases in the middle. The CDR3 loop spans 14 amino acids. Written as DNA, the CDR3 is TGTGCCAGCAGCGTAGGCGGGGCTGGAAACACCATATATTTT. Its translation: CASSVGGAGNTIYF.

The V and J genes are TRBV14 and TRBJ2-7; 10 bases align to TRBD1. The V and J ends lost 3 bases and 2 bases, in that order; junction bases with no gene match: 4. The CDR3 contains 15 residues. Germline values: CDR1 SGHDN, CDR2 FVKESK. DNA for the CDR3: TGTGCCAGCAGCCATTCCGGGACAGGGGCCTACGAGCAGTACTTC. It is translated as CASSHSGTGAYEQYF.

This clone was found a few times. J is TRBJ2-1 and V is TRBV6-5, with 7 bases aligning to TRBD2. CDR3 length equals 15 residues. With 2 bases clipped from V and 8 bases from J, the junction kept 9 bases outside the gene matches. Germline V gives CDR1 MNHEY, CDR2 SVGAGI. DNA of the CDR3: TGTGCCAGCAGTTACGGCACCGGGGGGTTCGATGAGCAGTTCTTC. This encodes CASSYGTGGFDEQFF.

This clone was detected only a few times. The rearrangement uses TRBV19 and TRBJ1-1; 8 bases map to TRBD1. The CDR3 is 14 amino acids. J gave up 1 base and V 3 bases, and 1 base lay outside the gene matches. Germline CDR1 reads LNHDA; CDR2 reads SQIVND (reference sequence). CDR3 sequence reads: CASSIGTGNTEAFF. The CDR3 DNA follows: TGTGCCAGTAGTATTGGGACAGGGAACACTGAAGCTTTCTTT.

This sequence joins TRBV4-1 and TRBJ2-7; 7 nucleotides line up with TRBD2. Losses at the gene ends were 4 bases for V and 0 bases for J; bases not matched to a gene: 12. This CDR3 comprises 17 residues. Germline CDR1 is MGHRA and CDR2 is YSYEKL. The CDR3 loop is CASSRVASGGASYEQYF. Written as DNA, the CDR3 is TGCGCCAGCAGCCGGGTAGCTAGCGGCGGGGCCTCCTACGAGCAGTACTTC.